The 2 T cell receptor beta chains below all came from one sample that was sequenced in a study of blood T cell repertoires in COVID-19 (dated by TCRdb to the early 2020s). Library preparation used the immunoSEQ multiplex PCR assay. As stored in TCRdb, this immuneACCESS dataset retains in-frame rearrangements with V and J assigned. A fraction of the clones does not appear; measured against another copy, unresolved V genes explain less than half of the discrepancy, and the remainder lacks a known reason. This sample gives around 50,000 clones in total; 87% of them show up just once. 7% to 9.5% of the sample is taken by the ten largest. Sequencing was performed on peripheral blood. These receptors were obtained from a man in his forties or fifties with active COVID-19.

This chain joins TRBV5-1 and TRBJ1-1; 11 nucleotides line up with TRBD1. This CDR3 contains 16 residues. Germline-derived CDR1 and CDR2 are SGHRS and YFSETQ. V shed 4 bases and J 4 bases; nucleotides not matched to a gene: 9. The DNA of the CDR3 is TGCGCCAGCAGCCGAGGACAGGGGGCGCGAGGCACTGAAGCTTTCTTT. Translated: CASSRGQGARGTEAFF.

This clone was recorded once. The chain employs TRBV13 and TRBJ1-4; D is perhaps TRBD1 (6 bases). The germline V gene has CDR1 PRHDT and CDR2 FYEKMQ (reference sequence). Between the trimmed V and J ends, which lost 3 bases and 4 bases, there was a span of 6 bases. The CDR3 consists of 13 residues. The CDR3 DNA reads as TGTGCCAGCAGCTTCAGGGGTAATGAAAAACTGTTTTTT. It encodes CASSFRGNEKLFF.